This TCR beta chain is from a study of beta chain features in type 1 diabetes. This clone has more than one count but fewer than ten. Its antigen is currently unknown. There was one heparinised blood draw per donor, averaging approximately 120 mL. The authors obtained over 98% purity in all sorted populations. cDNA synthesis used the whole RNA isolate, giving expressed TCRB sequences. TCRdb keeps only in-frame clones here, not all; method: immunoSEQ multiplex PCR. Of about 300,000 clones listed, 8% are singletons. Study-wide results and caveats: Within the patient group, naive, central memory and Treg TCRB repertoires appeared more similar to each other than within healthy donors. Moderately but significantly shorter TCRB CDR3s were found in Type 1 diabetes patients in all four CD4+ subsets.

Sequenced material: central memory CD4+ T cells from blood. The TCR sequence derives from a woman aged 18-29 years in good health.

DNA of the CDR3: TGTGCCAGCGGGGGGATTTTTGTAGATACGCAGTATTTT. Translating gives CASGGIFVDTQYF. This chain uses TRBV9 with TRBJ2-3; D is possibly TRBD2 (6 bases). Germline CDR1 and CDR2: SGDLS and YYNGEE. The germline V and J ends were trimmed by 7 bases and 5 bases, with 14 bases remaining between them. The length of the CDR3 is 13 residues.